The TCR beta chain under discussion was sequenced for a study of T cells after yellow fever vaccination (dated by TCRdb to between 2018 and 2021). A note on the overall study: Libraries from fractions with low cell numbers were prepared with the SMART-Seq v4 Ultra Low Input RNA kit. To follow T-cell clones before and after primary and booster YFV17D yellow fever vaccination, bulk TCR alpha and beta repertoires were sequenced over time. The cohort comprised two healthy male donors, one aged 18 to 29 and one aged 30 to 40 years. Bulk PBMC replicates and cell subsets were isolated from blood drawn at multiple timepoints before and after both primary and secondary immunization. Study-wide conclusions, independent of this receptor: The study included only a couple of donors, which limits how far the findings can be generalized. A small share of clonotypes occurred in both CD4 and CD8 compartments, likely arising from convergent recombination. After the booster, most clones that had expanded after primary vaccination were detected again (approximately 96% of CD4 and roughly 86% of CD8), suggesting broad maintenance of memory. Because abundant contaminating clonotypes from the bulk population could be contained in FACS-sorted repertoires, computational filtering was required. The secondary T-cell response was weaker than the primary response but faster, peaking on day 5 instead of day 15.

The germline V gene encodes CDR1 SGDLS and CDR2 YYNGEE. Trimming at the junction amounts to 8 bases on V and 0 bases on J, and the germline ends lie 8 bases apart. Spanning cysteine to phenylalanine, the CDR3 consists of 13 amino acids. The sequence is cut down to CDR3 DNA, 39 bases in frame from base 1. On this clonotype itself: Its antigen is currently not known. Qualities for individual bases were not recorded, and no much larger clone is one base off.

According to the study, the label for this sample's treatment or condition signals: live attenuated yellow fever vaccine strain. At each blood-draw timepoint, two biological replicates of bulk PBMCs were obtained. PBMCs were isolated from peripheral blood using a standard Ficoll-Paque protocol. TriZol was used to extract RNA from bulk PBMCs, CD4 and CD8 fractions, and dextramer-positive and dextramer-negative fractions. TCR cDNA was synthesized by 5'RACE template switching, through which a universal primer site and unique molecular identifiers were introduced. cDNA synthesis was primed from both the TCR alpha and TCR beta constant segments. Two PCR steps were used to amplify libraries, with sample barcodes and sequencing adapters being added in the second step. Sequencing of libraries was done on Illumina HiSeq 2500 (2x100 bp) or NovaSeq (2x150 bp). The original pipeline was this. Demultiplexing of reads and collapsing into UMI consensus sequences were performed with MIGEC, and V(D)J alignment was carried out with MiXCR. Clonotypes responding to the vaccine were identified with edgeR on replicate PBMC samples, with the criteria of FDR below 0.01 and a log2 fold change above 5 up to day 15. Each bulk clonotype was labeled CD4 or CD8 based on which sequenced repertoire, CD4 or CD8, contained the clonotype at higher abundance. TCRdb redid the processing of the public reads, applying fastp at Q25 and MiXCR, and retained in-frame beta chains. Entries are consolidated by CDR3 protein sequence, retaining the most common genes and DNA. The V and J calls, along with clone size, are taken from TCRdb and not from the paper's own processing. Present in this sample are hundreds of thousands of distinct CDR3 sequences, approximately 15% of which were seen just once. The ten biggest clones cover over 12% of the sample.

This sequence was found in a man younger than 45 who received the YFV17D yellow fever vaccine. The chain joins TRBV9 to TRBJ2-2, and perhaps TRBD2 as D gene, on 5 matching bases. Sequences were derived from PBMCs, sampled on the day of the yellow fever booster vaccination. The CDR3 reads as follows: CASLASNTGELFF. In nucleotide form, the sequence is TGTGCCAGTTTAGCGTCGAACACCGGGGAGCTGTTTTTT.